These 17 T cell receptor beta chains were all obtained from the same sample, sequenced in a study of T cell responses to AZD1222 COVID-19 vaccine. Sequenced by immunoSEQ multiplex PCR; TCRdb stores in-frame clones only, minus some. The table has 100,000 or so clones, about 90% seen once. The material was peripheral blood, obtained on day 0 of AZD1222 vaccination. These receptors were taken from an adult in good health.

This clone was seen a handful of times. The genes are TRBV19 and TRBJ1-2; D unresolved. The CDR3 consists of 16 residues. Germline CDR1 LNHDA, CDR2 SQIVND (reference sequence). Trimming took off 3 bases at V and 2 bases at J, with 16 bases between the two ends. The CDR3 DNA follows: TGTGCCAGTAGTATCGGTTCGCCGGGAACCAACTATGGCTACACCTTC. Translated: CASSIGSPGTNYGYTF.

The V gene is TRBV5-1, the J gene TRBJ2-1; 7 bases map to TRBD2. There are 16 residues in the CDR3. CDR1 and CDR2 from the germline V gene are SGHRS and YFSETQ. V lost 2 bases, J lost 6 bases, and 11 bases stayed unmatched. CDR3 region: CASSFVAAGASNEQFF. DNA for the CDR3: TGCGCCAGCAGCTTTGTAGCGGCGGGAGCCTCCAATGAGCAGTTCTTC.

The CDR3 loop reads CASSESRPQETQYF. The DNA of the CDR3 is TGTGCCAGCAGTGAAAGCAGACCCCAAGAGACCCAGTACTTC. This chain uses TRBV27 with TRBJ2-5; D call uncertain. The CDR3 loop spans 14 amino acids. From germline, CDR1 is MNHEY and CDR2 SMNVEV (reference sequence). V lost 5 bases and J lost 1, with 11 bases in between.

This clone has only a few counts. The chain joins TRBV20-1 to TRBJ1-5, with D perhaps matching TRBD1 (6 bases). The CDR3 is 13 residues long. V lost 3 bases to trimming and J lost 7 bases, with 13 bases between them. Germline CDR1 and CDR2: DFQATT and SNEGSKA (reference sequence). CDR3 in DNA: TGCAGTGCTAGTGGGGGCGCGTGGCAGCCCCAGCATTTT. Translated: CSASGGAWQPQHF.

V and J are TRBV18 and TRBJ2-1, with a weak D call TRBD1 (6 bases). V was cut by 8 bases and J by 8 bases, with 10 bases left in between. Looked up from germline, CDR1 is KGHSH and CDR2 is LQKENI. The CDR3 has 11 residues. The CDR3 here is CASRAGDEQFF. The CDR3 DNA sequence: TGTGCCAGCCGCGCAGGGGATGAGCAGTTCTTC.

The chain has TRBV14 and TRBJ2-2; 12 bases map to TRBD2. The junction had 3 bases not matched to a gene; V was cut back by 4 bases and J by 6 bases. CDR3 length equals 15 residues. Germline loops: CDR1 SGHDN, CDR2 FVKESK. The CDR3 coding sequence is TGTGCCAGCAGCCCGAGACTAGCGGGAGCCGGGGAGCTGTTTTTT. This gives the protein CASSPRLAGAGELFF.

The count of this clone is one. This chain joins TRBV18 and TRBJ2-1; the match to TRBD1 covers 8 bases. This CDR3 contains 16 residues. From germline, CDR1 is KGHSH and CDR2 LQKENI. J gave up 10 bases and V 3 bases, and 14 bases lay outside the gene matches. The CDR3 coding sequence is TGTGCCAGCTCACCCAATCAGGGGGCCCCCACGCGAGAGCAGTTCTTC. It codes for CASSPNQGAPTREQFF.

The sample holds one count of this clone. This chain connects TRBV11-2 to TRBJ2-7; 11 bases map to TRBD2. V lost 4 bases and J lost 6; bases outside the gene matches: 8. Germline assignment: CDR1 SGHAT and CDR2 FQNNGV. The CDR3 extends over 15 amino acids. The DNA of the CDR3 is TGTGCCAGCAGCTCACTAGCGGGAGTATCGGGCGAGCAGTACTTC. Protein product: CASSSLAGVSGEQYF.

CDR3: CASSILAGVNYEQYF. The DNA for the CDR3 is TGTGCCAGTAGTATACTAGCGGGAGTTAACTACGAGCAGTACTTC. The chain links TRBV19 to TRBJ2-7; 10 bases are a match to TRBD2. The CDR3 sequence is 15 residues long. The junction had 4 bases not matched to a gene; V was cut back by 2 bases and J by 3 bases. CDR1 and CDR2 from the germline V gene are LNHDA and SQIVND (reference sequence). The variable domain in full, completed from reference TRBV19 and TRBJ2-7, reads DGGITQSPKYLFRKEGQNVTLSCEQNLNHDAMYWYRQDPGQGLRLIYYSQIVNDFQKGDIAEGYSVSREKKESFPLTVTSAQKNPTAFYLCASSILAGVNYEQYFGPGTRLTVT.

This clone was observed once. The chain uses TRBV2 and TRBJ1-2; TRBD1 matches at 8 bases. V shed 5 bases, J shed 9 bases, and the junction held 11 bases outside the gene matches. CDR1 is SNHLY and CDR2 is FYNNEI in the germline V gene. CDR3 length: 14 amino acids. The CDR3 protein is CASSYTDRESSYTF. CDR3 nucleotides: TGTGCCAGCAGTTACACGGACAGGGAGAGTAGCTACACCTTC. The full variable domain, in which reference TRBV2 and TRBJ1-2 provide the parts outside the CDR3, is EPEVTQTPSHQVTQMGQEVILRCVPISNHLYFYWYRQILGQKVEFLVSFYNNEISEKSEIFDDQFSVERPDGSNFTLKIRSTKLEDSAMYFCASSYTDRESSYTFGSGTRLTVV.

The J gene is TRBJ1-6, the V gene TRBV4-2; D unclear. V was trimmed by 4 bases and J by 0 bases, leaving 16 bases between them. The length of the CDR3 is 18 residues. CDR1 is LGHNA, CDR2 YNFKEQ, per germline. The CDR3 protein is CASSPVHNSGSYNSPLHF. In DNA, the CDR3 is TGTGCCAGCAGCCCGGTCCACAATTCCGGCTCCTATAATTCACCCCTCCACTTT.

This sequence joins TRBV27 and TRBJ1-1; TRBD1 is a possible D gene (5 bases). CDR1 MNHEY and CDR2 SMNVEV come from the germline V gene (reference sequence). This CDR3 is built from 16 residues. Trimming took off 6 bases at V and 0 bases at J, with 17 bases between the two ends. The DNA of the CDR3 is TGTGCCAGCAGGCAGAGTGTTGGGGGGTTGAACACTGAAGCTTTCTTT. It translates to CASRQSVGGLNTEAFF.

The J gene is TRBJ1-2, the V gene TRBV2; D is undetermined. Germline CDR1 reads SNHLY; CDR2 reads FYNNEI. V was shortened by 3 bases and J by 0 bases, with 14 bases between the two germline ends. CDR3 length: 16 amino acids. The CDR3 protein is CASSENSRRPNYGYTF. In DNA form, the CDR3 reads TGTGCCAGCAGTGAGAATTCCAGGAGACCTAACTATGGCTACACCTTC.

This clone was recorded once. The gene calls are TRBV7-3 and TRBJ2-1; the match to TRBD2 covers 8 bases. V shed 5 bases, J shed 3 bases, and the junction held 6 bases outside the gene matches. The V gene's germline CDR1 is SGHTA and CDR2 FQGTGA. This CDR3 has 15 residues. Written as DNA, the CDR3 is TGTGCCAGCAGCGCCCTTAGCGGGGACTACAATGAGCAGTTCTTC. Residues: CASSALSGDYNEQFF. Filled out from reference TRBV7-3 and TRBJ2-1, the complete variable domain reads GAGVSQTPSNKVTEKGKYVELRCDPISGHTALYWYRQSLGQGPEFLIYFQGTGAADDSGLPNDRFFAVRPEGSVSTLKIQRTERGDSAVYLCASSALSGDYNEQFFGPGTRLTVL.

V gene TRBV5-1 combines with J gene TRBJ2-7, with 8 positions matching TRBD2. The CDR3 is 14 amino acids. In germline, CDR1 is SGHRS, CDR2 YFSETQ. V dropped 4 bases and J dropped 2; count of bases not matched to a gene: 5. CDR3 loop: CASSRGREAYEQYF. The CDR3 region has the DNA TGCGCCAGCAGCCGAGGGCGGGAGGCCTACGAGCAGTACTTC.

V and J are TRBV9 and TRBJ2-3; 7 bases map to TRBD2. CDR3 length: 16 residues. In germline, CDR1 is SGDLS, CDR2 YYNGEE. V lost 4 bases to trimming and J lost 12 bases; unmatched junction nucleotides: 20. The CDR3 DNA sequence: TGTGCCAGCAGCCCCTTCGGGGGGAAGGAGGCGGGCCCCCAGTATTTT. Its protein product is CASSPFGGKEAGPQYF.

The chain employs TRBV28 and TRBJ2-1, with a possible D match to TRBD2 (6 bases). Trimming removed 3 bases from V and 4 bases from J, with 13 bases in between. Germline values: CDR1 MDHEN, CDR2 SYDVKM. The CDR3 runs to 15 residues. The CDR3 sequence: CASSFGGNLYNEQFF. The DNA of the CDR3 is TGTGCCAGCAGTTTTGGGGGGAACCTATACAATGAGCAGTTCTTC.